This section outlines one T cell receptor beta chain sequence together with its context. Some clones are missing from TCRdb's copy, which holds only in-frame ones; the method was immunoSEQ multiplex PCR. The table records around 150,000 clones, 82% of them present only once. Trimming cost V 2 bases and J 8 bases; bases outside gene matches: 6. This CDR3 comprises 15 residues. Looked up from germline, CDR1 is SGDLS and CDR2 is YYNGEE. The data originate from a study of blood T cell repertoires in COVID-19. The sequenced sample was PBMCs or T cells enriched from blood (not recorded which). The rearrangement joins TRBV9 to TRBJ1-4, with 10 bases lining up with TRBD1. This TCR was sampled from a man between 45 and 60 years old who had recovered from COVID-19. The CDR3 DNA sequence: TGTGCCAGCAGCGTGGCTGGACAGGGGGGAGAAAAACTGTTTTTT. Amino acid sequence: CASSVAGQGGEKLFF. The full variable domain, completed using reference TRBV9 and TRBJ1-4, is DSGVTQTPKHLITATGQRVTLRCSPRSGDLSVYWYQQSLDQGLQFLIQYYNGEERAKGNILERFSAQQFPDLHSELNLSSLELGDSALYFCASSVAGQGGEKLFFGSGTQLSVL.